One T cell receptor beta chain is described in this entry. This clone's antigen is unknown. Base quality data are lacking; no much larger clone is found one base away. The data derive from a study of cytomegalovirus exposure and HLA in healthy donors (dated by TCRdb to about 2017). For the study in its entirety: An earlier analysis of 550 to 700 of the donors reported more than 250 Gb of sequence data and some 120 million unique TCR beta sequences from approximately 180 million T cells. Approximately 300 gigabases of sequencing data and 70 million to 100 million unique TCR sequences made up an early release that covered several hundred HLA-typed donors. The genetic ancestry cluster associated with self-reported Caucasian donors included approximately 85% of the approximately 430 genotyped donors. The study was designed to test whether signatures of past pathogen exposure could be identified by cataloging public T cell receptors. The study profiled the T cell repertoires of under 700 subjects by immunosequencing and related them to cytomegalovirus serostatus. A separate validation cohort of 100 to 150 different subjects was used in addition to the approximately 640-subject first cohort. To predict cytomegalovirus infection status, the study brought together high-throughput TCR immunosequencing, statistical association of individual TCRs with disease status, and machine learning. A later analysis re-examined previously published TCR beta repertoires from over 500 donors and added high-resolution HLA genotyping to investigate patterns of TCR occurrence. Rather than using new phenotypic data, the later analysis identified candidate immune exposures from TCR beta sequences and from how often those sequences occurred across donors. An earlier analysis of 500 to 750 of the donors applied high-throughput TCR beta sequencing to assess whether each TCR beta V gene segment acted as functional or pseudogenic. Donor age, sex, ethnicity and CMV serostatus were collected together with the repertoire data. A later genetic analysis took genome-wide SNP genotypes for about 55% of the 666 donors and used that subset as a discovery cohort. All discovery cohort repertoires had been generated on a single sequencing platform. HLA typing included class I and class II loci at four-digit resolution. The number of donors typed differed by locus, with roughly 629-640 for A, B, C, DRB1 and DQB1, roughly 520 for DQA1, over 600 for DPA1, and 400 to 490 for DPB1. Four or five DR-DQ haplotypes were handled as single units for association and clustering because linkage in the cohort was strong. Among some 410 genotyped donors of the cohort, an average of about 220,000 unique TCR beta nucleotide sequences was sequenced per donor, of which about 20% were non-productive. General study outcomes and caveats: In a later genetic analysis, fewer N-insertions in productive TCRs were reported among donors in an Asian-associated ancestry cluster than the roughly 700-donor mean. Because HLA typing was missing for some donors at each locus, association tests included only the typed subset. The classifier was reported to diagnose cytomegalovirus status with high specificity and sensitivity in both the original and validation cohorts. A later analysis associated 15,000 to 20,000 TCR beta sequences with specific HLA alleles at a false discovery rate of 0.05. Most TCR sequences were seen in very few donors, while some public TCRs were found in many individuals. According to the authors, the approach could potentially be generalized to other disease states and immunological phenotypes. In a later analysis, most CMV-associated TCR beta chains were found to appear HLA-restricted, with HLA associations seemingly driven largely by CMV exposure. For the cohort, immune exposure information was limited to CMV serostatus. The presence/absence analyses assumed that sequencing depth was roughly uniform across donors, and that assumption may not be true. Only TCR beta chains were sequenced in this cohort, and the absence of alpha or paired-chain data limited detectable features. In a later analysis, HLA-associated TCR beta chains were found to be more clonally expanded and to have lower generation probabilities than equally common non-associated chains. A cluster of highly shared sequence variants was judged likely to be a technical artifact of the sequencing pipeline. When HLA alleles, especially DR and DQ, strongly co-occurred, TCR associations were difficult to assign to individual alleles. A few of the identified cytomegalovirus-associated TCR beta chains were confirmed in vitro to be specific for cytomegalovirus antigens. In a later analysis, the rate of TCR association differed among HLA loci, with DRB1 alleles having the most associated TCRs and HLA-C alleles having the fewest. In an earlier analysis of fewer than 700 of the donors, most TCR beta V segments appeared in productive rearrangements about 87% or about 30% of the time, broadly matching IMGT annotations. Because counts were too low, roughly 16 rarely observed V segments, including chromosome 9 orphons, were left out of the earlier analysis of a few hundred of the donors. In a later analysis, several top co-occurrence clusters were reported to appear linked to parvovirus B19, influenza, CMV and Epstein-Barr virus. A further reported finding was that TCR beta sequences accurately predicted the HLA-A and HLA-B alleles for most subjects in the first cohort. Correlated functional status among segregating V segments might be attributable to linkage disequilibrium, but an unknown experimental factor could not be ruled out. A later genetic analysis associated a missense DCLRE1C variant with V-gene and J-gene trimming of TCR beta chains, and an independent cohort replicated the association. The study listed 164 TCR beta chains as associated with cytomegalovirus. Some IMGT-functional V segments, including TRBV6-2 and TRBV6-3, could not be distinguished by the 87-base-pair reads and were therefore excluded.

The library was obtained by the immunoSEQ multiplex PCR assay. For the multiplex PCR, a mixture combining 60 forward primers for TCR Vbeta segments and 13 reverse primers for TCR Jbeta segments was used. A multiplex PCR assay on genomic DNA amplified the CDR3 region of rearranged TCR beta genes. On the Illumina HiSeq System, the amplified TCR beta libraries were sequenced as 87-base-pair reads. In the paper's pipeline: A later analysis tallied around 82 million unique TCR beta chains across the 650 to 750 repertoires, and around 9.9 million of those chains were shared by two or more donors. To remove PCR and sequencing errors, raw reads were error-corrected and collapsed into unique sequences using a nearest-neighbor algorithm that merged closely related sequences. Alignment of CDR3 sequences to IMGT reference sequences was used to assign V, D and J gene segments. For a sequence to be retained, at least a six-nucleotide match to both a V gene segment and a J gene segment was required. Rearrangements were classified as productive when the CDR3 lacked stop codons and remained in frame with V and J, and all other rearrangements were classified as non-productive. Following IMGT convention, CDR3 was defined as the stretch from the second conserved V-encoded cysteine to the conserved J-encoded phenylalanine. The earlier analysis of fewer than 700 of the donors excluded sequences that lacked an unambiguous match to a single V gene segment. In an earlier analysis of 587 of the donors, V segments were called functional above 56.7% productive rearrangements and were called segregating when the between-donor standard deviation exceeded 5%. To diagnose cytomegalovirus status from the catalog of TCR beta chain sequences, a statistical classification framework was built. In a later analysis, V and J genes were assigned by comparing TCR nucleotide sequences against IMGT/GENE-DB human TR gene sequences. A later analysis assigned CDR3 sequences and most-parsimonious VDJ recombination scenarios with the TCRdist pipeline. In a later analysis, each TCR beta chain was defined by its CDR3 amino acid sequence together with its V-gene family, and reads without a unique V-gene family were excluded. As a way to deal with suspected cross-contamination and a sequencing artifact, a later analysis dropped approximately 570 nucleotide sequences that were highly shared and had low generation probability. In a later analysis, a clonal expansion index was calculated for each public chain from normalized within-repertoire ranks of inferred template counts. In a later analysis, generation probabilities were computed with a VDJ recombination model fitted to out-of-frame rearrangements, and the resulting probabilities were checked against IGoR. A later analysis scored TCR-TCR, TCR-HLA and TCR-CMV co-occurrence with hypergeometric tests, applying a repertoire-size bias correction to TCR pairs. In a later analysis, false discovery rates were estimated by permuting HLA or CMV assignments 20 times. A later analysis grouped co-occurring TCRs with DBSCAN, adding TCRdist sequence similarity when clustering within HLA-allele-positive subsets. Co-occurrence clustering excluded repertoires with fewer than 30,000 or more than 120,000 public chains, plus five with anomalous nucleotide sharing. Not all clones reach the TCRdb copy of this immuneACCESS table, which keeps in-frame sequences only. Checked studies attribute under half of the gap to unresolved V genes and leave the rest unexplained. V and J calls and clone size are given by that table; D and trimming were obtained from the DNA. Present in this sample are some 190,000 clones, about 85% of which were seen just once. The leading ten clones occupy 1% of the sample.

The cohort comprised 666 healthy bone marrow donors. All cohort members were sampled while nominally healthy, although unrecorded immune exposures were likely present. The donor tested CMV seronegative and was one of the 352 seronegative cohort members. A peripheral blood sample was provided by each donor, and peripheral blood mononuclear cells were used for TCR beta sequencing. The Qiagen DNeasy Blood Extraction Kit was used to extract genomic DNA from the blood cell samples. As encoded in the germline V gene (reference sequence), CDR1 is SGHKS while CDR2 is YYEKEE. V ends up 4 bases short and J 10 bases short, with an unmatched junction base count of 8. CDR3 length: 13 amino acids, cysteine to phenylalanine. CDR3 DNA is the only sequence kept; it has 39 bases, read in frame from the first base.

The specimen was PBMCs. The sequence links TRBV5-5 to TRBJ1-1; 9 nucleotides in the junction match TRBD1. The clonotype comes from a boy aged 2-9 years in good health and CMV-seronegative. Here the CDR3 is given as CASSPGTGLLAFF. DNA sequence: TGTGCCAGCAGCCCGGGGACAGGGCTGTTAGCTTTCTTT. The reference TRBV5-5 and TRBJ1-1 proteins fill in what lies around the CDR3, so the full variable domain reads DAGVTQSPTHLIKTRGQQVTLRCSPISGHKSVSWYQQVLGQGPQFIFQYYEKEERGRGNFPDRFSARQFPNYSSELNVNALLLGDSALYLCASSPGTGLLAFFGQGTRLTVV.